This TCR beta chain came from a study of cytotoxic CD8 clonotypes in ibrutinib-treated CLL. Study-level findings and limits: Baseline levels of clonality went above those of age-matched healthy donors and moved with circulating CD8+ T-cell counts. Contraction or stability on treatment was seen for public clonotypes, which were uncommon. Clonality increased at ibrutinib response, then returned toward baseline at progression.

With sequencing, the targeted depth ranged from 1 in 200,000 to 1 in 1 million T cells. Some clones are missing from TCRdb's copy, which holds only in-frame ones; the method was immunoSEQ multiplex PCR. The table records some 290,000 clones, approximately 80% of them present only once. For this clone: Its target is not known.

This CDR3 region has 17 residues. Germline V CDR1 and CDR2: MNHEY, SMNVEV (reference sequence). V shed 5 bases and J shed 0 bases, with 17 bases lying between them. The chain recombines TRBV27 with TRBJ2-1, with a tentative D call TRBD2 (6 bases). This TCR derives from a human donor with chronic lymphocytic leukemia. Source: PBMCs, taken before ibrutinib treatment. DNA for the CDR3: TGTGCCAGCAGTAATGCGCTTAGCGGCAGCTCCTACAATGAGCAGTTCTTC. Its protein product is CASSNALSGSSYNEQFF.